This T cell receptor beta chain is from a study of human T cells and chemical hapten exposure. Study conclusions and caveats: Patch test score rose with PT1 expanded TCR count, significant at thresholds 8, 16 and 32, not 4.

The time point: patch test 3, about 24 weeks after DPC sensitization. Treatment here: therapeutic diphenylcyclopropenone sensitization with weekly scalp DPC. Blood, whole and unfractionated, served as the source for total RNA extraction. There are 20 residues in the CDR3. Unmatched junction bases numbered 20, after V lost 7 bases and J lost 0 bases. Germline loops: CDR1 SGDLS, CDR2 YYNGEE. Library construction involved attaching unique molecular identifiers to individual cDNA molecules, which allowed quantitative, reproducible TCR counting. TCRdb recomputed calls from the RACE reads with MiXCR, one row per CDR3 protein. The sample records 100,000 to 120,000 distinct CDR3 sequences, 30% to 35% being singletons. Points on this clonotype: The target antigen is unknown.

Sequenced material: whole blood, taken in connection with sensitization to the hapten diphenylcyclopropenone (DPC). V gene TRBV9 combines with J gene TRBJ2-4, with 9 bases identical to TRBD2. The sequence came from a man aged 40-55 years with alopecia areata. Some clones in this sample may be carry-over from other donors' samples. Here the CDR3 reads CASPCGRADGWFLAKNIQYF. The CDR3 nucleotides read TGTGCCAGCCCTTGCGGGAGGGCCGATGGATGGTTCTTAGCCAAAAACATTCAGTACTTC.